A single sample is the source of the 8 T cell receptor beta chains below, sequenced in a study of tumor-infiltrating lymphocytes in primary liver carcinoma. The source material, roughly 18-31 mg of unsorted bulk tissue, was used to co-extract RNA and DNA. From 500 ng of total RNA, TCR beta-specific cDNA was reverse-transcribed using a constant-region primer. Three nested multiplex PCR rounds, a slightly modified ARM-PCR, produced the libraries for TCR beta. In the first two PCR rounds, TRBV1-TRBV30 forward primers were paired with a C-beta reverse primer, and each round lasted roughly 9 cycles. MiXCR was run by TCRdb on the multiplex PCR reads, yielding one entry per CDR3 protein. The sample has 95,000 to 100,000 distinct CDR3 sequences, more than 65% seen once. Sequenced input: liver tumor tissue from sampling region 2. The subset is: tumor region T2, inferior pole. These receptors came from a woman aged 55-70 years with primary liver carcinoma and hepatitis B virus infection.

This rearrangement joins TRBV11-2 to TRBJ1-1; no definite D call. This CDR3 spans 15 amino acids. Germline V gene data show CDR1 as SGHAT and CDR2 as FQNNGV. The germline V and J ends were trimmed by 5 bases and 1 base, with 14 bases remaining between them. CDR3 amino acids: CASSRELGGNTEAFF. In DNA form, the CDR3 reads TGTGCCAGCAGCCGTGAACTAGGAGGGAACACTGAAGCTTTCTTT.

Details on this clonotype: Germline and junction disagree at one end, which may indicate a read error. The CDR3 spells CASSEAAYNEQFF. The CDR3 DNA follows: TGCGCGAGCAGTGAGGCGGCCTACAATGAGCAGTTCTTC. V gene TRBV10-2 combines with J gene TRBJ2-1; D is ambiguous. This CDR3 is 13 amino acids long. Per germline, CDR1 WSHSY and CDR2 SAAADI.

The gene calls are TRBV12-3 or TRBV12-4 and TRBJ2-7; no firm D call. Trimming took off 6 bases at V and 4 bases at J, with 16 bases between the two ends. This CDR3 region has 14 residues. The CDR3 here is CASSYTVGVYEQYF. The CDR3 nucleotides are TGTGCCAGCAGCTATACGGTGGGCGTATACGAGCAGTACTTC.

Many counts were recorded for this clonotype. The J gene is TRBJ2-1, the V gene TRBV10-2; possibly TRBD2 for D (5 bases). Looked up from germline, CDR1 is WSHSY and CDR2 is SAAADI. The V gene lost 10 bases and the J gene lost 2 bases, with 6 bases spanning the gap. This CDR3 spans 11 amino acids. The CDR3 bases are TGCGCCACCGGGACCTACAATGAGCAGTTCTTC. Residues: CATGTYNEQFF.

With respect to this clonotype: Given the absence of the conserved phenylalanine or tryptophan at the CDR3 end, a read error is likely. The DNA is left out, because the CDR3 cannot be placed on it with certainty; the CDR3 is given as TCRdb lists it. This chain uses TRBV11-2 with TRBJ2-7; the DNA was not used to check the table's D call, TRBD1. The germline CDR1 and CDR2 sequences are SGHAT and FQNNGV. A total of 12 residues make up the CDR3, ends included. CDR3 residues: CTSSLGQGDMYS.

This clonotype has a count of ten or more. The J gene is TRBJ1-1, the V gene TRBV6-1, with D perhaps matching TRBD1 (6 bases). Germline CDR1 is MNHNS and CDR2 is SASEGT. Deletions cut 4 bases from V and 0 bases from J, with 12 bases between. The CDR3 totals 15 residues. The CDR3 is CASSAWGRLNTEAFF. In DNA form, the CDR3 reads TGTGCCAGCAGTGCATGGGGGCGGTTGAACACTGAAGCTTTCTTT.

This rearrangement joins TRBV5-1 to TRBJ1-2, with D uncertain. Trimming stripped 0 bases from V and 8 bases from J, with 11 bases between. This CDR3 comprises 13 residues. From germline, CDR1 is SGHRS and CDR2 YFSETQ. CDR3 sequence: CASSLGSTRGYTF. In DNA, the CDR3 is TGCGCCAGCAGCTTGGGGTCTACGCGGGGCTACACCTTC.

The table lists this clonotype with a few counts. This may be a read error, as it is one base from a much larger clone. This rearrangement joins TRBV7-8 to TRBJ1-5; no clear D gene. The germline V gene encodes CDR1 SGHVS and CDR2 FQNEAQ. The CDR3 has 15 amino acids. CDR3 loop: CTSSLVSYSNQPQHF. The CDR3 DNA follows: TGTACCAGCAGCTTAGTGAGCTATAGCAATCAGCCCCAGCATTTT.